This TCR beta chain was recorded in a study of T cell repertoires in cytomegalovirus infection. Broader study findings: The response measured ex vivo was dominated by TCR beta clonotypes (HLA-C-restricted and CMV-specific). Cumulative frequency of public TCR beta families picked out carriers of CMV plus the relevant HLA.

The sample holds a few counts of this clonotype. Its antigen remains unknown. Using its own MiXCR run on the reads, TCRdb lists one record per CDR3 protein. The table shows more than 400,000 distinct CDR3 sequences, with roughly 29% occurring only once. The CDR3 has 13 residues. V was clipped by 8 bases and J by 7 bases, with 15 bases between them. Sequenced input: PBMCs. The receptor comes from a human donor in good health (CMV status not recorded). Some clones in this sample may be carry-over from other donors' samples. This sequence joins TRBV12-3 or TRBV12-4 and TRBJ2-1; D is perhaps TRBD2 (7 bases). CDR3 nucleotide sequence: TGTGCCAGCGGGGGCGGGAGTCGGAATGAGCAGTTCTTC. It is translated as CASGGGSRNEQFF.